Presented here are 2 T cell receptor beta chains from one specimen sequenced in a study of response to subunit inactivated influenza vaccine (dated 2018 in TCRdb). The method behind the library was RT-PCR. The reads were generated on an Illumina HiSeq 2500. The public reads were quality trimmed at Q25 with fastp and then assembled into clones with MiXCR by TCRdb, keeping productive beta chains. Each CDR3 protein appears once, grouped with its most common genes and DNA. Within this sample are around 250,000 distinct CDR3 sequences, with 12% of them counted one time only. The ten largest clones represent under 10% of the sample. This specimen consisted of non-naive T cells sorted from PBMCs, obtained roughly 2 weeks before vaccination. In light of the paper, this sample's cell subset or site label describes: memory T cell fraction. The receptors stem from a man aged 50 to 59 who received an inactivated influenza vaccine. Donor details come from another sample of the same person, matched by shared clones.

Ten or more counts support this clonotype. The rearrangement joins TRBV5-6 to TRBJ2-1; unclear D gene. The V gene's germline CDR1 is SGHDT and CDR2 YYEEEE. The V end was cut by 1 base, the J end by 7 bases, with 12 bases between. The CDR3 totals 14 residues. The CDR3 DNA reads as TGTGCCAGCAGCTTGTATTGGCCTGCGAATGAGCAGTTCTTC. Translating it yields CASSLYWPANEQFF.

The chain employs TRBV19 and TRBJ2-4; D remains unclear. Between the trimmed V and J ends, which lost 6 bases and 0 bases, there was a span of 15 bases. This CDR3 spans 16 amino acids. CDR1 is LNHDA and CDR2 is SQIVND in the germline V gene (reference sequence). The DNA of the CDR3 is TGTGCCAGTAGCCCGGACGTGTGGCTAGCCAAAAACATTCAGTACTTC. Residues: CASSPDVWLAKNIQYF.